The present T cell receptor beta chain was sequenced within a study of shared clonotypes between healthy human individuals. General study results and limits: In the sorted subsets, rarefaction showed sequencing was incomplete despite large depth. Having only a few donors restricted how much genetic and exposure-history diversity was captured. Naive subsets, compared against memory subsets, generally had larger estimated richness values.

Regarding this clone: Its antigen remains unidentified.

There are 13 residues in the CDR3. V dropped 2 bases and J dropped 10 bases, with 12 bases sitting between them. Germline assignment: CDR1 MNHNS and CDR2 SASEGT. Clones were read by immunoSEQ multiplex PCR, and TCRdb kept only the in-frame ones, dropping some. The table has a few million clones, more than 90% seen once; the top ten hold roughly 0.15%. The V and J genes are TRBV6-1 and TRBJ1-5; D not resolved. The sample was naive CD4+ T cells sorted from blood. As to subset: CD45RA+ positively selected. This clonotype originated in a man younger than 35 in good health. The CDR3 DNA reads as TGTGCCAGCAGTGAAAGTCCTCGGGGACCCCAGCATTTT. Translating it yields CASSESPRGPQHF.